This T cell receptor beta chain was recovered during a study of identical twins. TCRdb used MiXCR to reprocess the 5' RACE reads, holding one entry per CDR3 protein. The sample has fewer than 900,000 distinct CDR3 sequences, around 21% seen once. The V gene lost 0 bases and the J gene lost 4 bases, with 15 bases spanning the gap. CDR1 is MNHEY and CDR2 is SVGAGI in the germline V gene. This CDR3 has 17 amino acids. There are many counts of this clonotype. The sample was also linked to a second study, of T cells expressing NK-cell markers.

Material for sequencing was PBMCs. This sequence originates from a woman younger than 35 in good health. The V and J genes are TRBV6-5 and TRBJ2-2; the D is unclear. CDR3 residues: CASSYSRPTPITGELFF. CDR3 in DNA: TGTGCCAGCAGTTACTCGAGGCCTACCCCGATCACCGGGGAGCTGTTTTTT.